These T cell receptor beta chains were read from a single sample in a study of blood T cell repertoires in COVID-19. Repertoires were generated with immunoSEQ multiplex PCR, while TCRdb's copy carries only in-frame clones and drops some. This sample yields about 180,000 clones, of which approximately 83% are seen a single time; about 9.7% belongs to the top ten. The sequencing input was peripheral blood. These receptor sequences come from a man between 50 and 59 years old with active or convalescent COVID-19. Both conserved end residues are part of each CDR3. The D gene is left open where the match is weak. The listing skips clone size in some rows; elsewhere it reads once, few, many or a size class.

CDR3 DNA,CDR3 protein,D gene,J gene,V gene,clone size
TGTGCCACCAGTACTTCGACAGGTGAAGCTTTCTTT,CATSTSTGEAFF,.,TRBJ1-1,TRBV24-1,.
TGTGCCAGCTCAAACGGAGCGGGGAGATACGAGCAGTACTTC,CASSNGAGRYEQYF,TRBD2,TRBJ2-7,TRBV18,.
TGTGCCAGCAGTATCCAGGACAGCGGTTTCTATGGCTACACCTTC,CASSIQDSGFYGYTF,.,TRBJ1-2,TRBV6-5,.
TGTGCCAGCAGCCCCAGACTAGGAGACACGAAAGAGACCCAGTACTTC,CASSPRLGDTKETQYF,.,TRBJ2-5,TRBV7-2,.
TGTGCCTGGAACCAGGGGGCGGGTCAGCCCCAGCATTTT,CAWNQGAGQPQHF,TRBD1,TRBJ1-5,TRBV30,.
TGTGCCAGCAGCCCTAGGTGGAACACTGAAGCTTTCTTT,CASSPRWNTEAFF,.,TRBJ1-1,TRBV7-9,.
TGTGCCAGCAGCTTAGATAGTAGCGGGAGCACAGATACGCAGTATTTT,CASSLDSSGSTDTQYF,TRBD2,TRBJ2-3,TRBV7-2,.
TGTGCCAGCAGCCCCGGACTAGGTGGCGGGCGTGGCCAAGAGACCCAGTACTTC,CASSPGLGGGRGQETQYF,TRBD2,TRBJ2-5,TRBV7-2,.
TGTGCCAGCAGCCAAAACACCGGGGAGCTGTTTTTT,CASSQNTGELFF,.,TRBJ2-2,TRBV28,.
TGCGCCAGCAGCTTCGAATCGGACATCTATAATTCACCCCTCCACTTT,CASSFESDIYNSPLHF,.,TRBJ1-6,TRBV5-1,.
TGTGCCAGCAGCCCTTCCGGGACAGGCGTTGAAAAACTGTTTTTT,CASSPSGTGVEKLFF,TRBD1,TRBJ1-4,TRBV3-1/TRBV3-2,.
TGTGCCAGCAGTTCCTCACAGGGGGCGCATGGAAACATTCAGTACTTC,CASSSSQGAHGNIQYF,TRBD1,TRBJ2-4,TRBV27,.
TGTGCCAGCAGCCTTACAGGGGCTGGAAACACCATATATTTT,CASSLTGAGNTIYF,TRBD1,TRBJ1-3,TRBV3-1/TRBV3-2,.
TGTGCCAGCAGCTTATTTTTGACAGGGGGCGGAGAGACCCAGTACTTC,CASSLFLTGGGETQYF,TRBD1,TRBJ2-5,TRBV5-4,.
TGTGCCAGCAACTTTGGCGGGACAGGGACTGGGGCCAACGTCCTGACTTTC,CASNFGGTGTGANVLTF,TRBD1,TRBJ2-6,TRBV5-4,.
TGTGCCAGCAGCTTCCCCGCGGGGAAGGGGGGGTCCTACGAGCAGTACTTC,CASSFPAGKGGSYEQYF,.,TRBJ2-7,TRBV7-9,.
TGTGCCAGCAGCCCTCGCCCGGGACTAGCGGGTCTCGAGCAGTACTTC,CASSPRPGLAGLEQYF,TRBD2,TRBJ2-7,TRBV11-2,.
TGTGCCAGCAGCCAACAAGCCGGGACTAGGAACAATGAGCAGTTCTTC,CASSQQAGTRNNEQFF,TRBD2,TRBJ2-1,TRBV14,.
TGTGCCAGCAGTTACCAAACGACAGGGAGGAATGAGCAGTTCTTC,CASSYQTTGRNEQFF,.,TRBJ2-1,TRBV6-5,.
TGTGCCAGCAACAGTCCGGGACAGGGGGCATTCTTT,CASNSPGQGAFF,TRBD1,TRBJ1-1,TRBV7-9,.
TGTGCCAGCAGTCTCCCACCCGGGTACGAGCAGTACTTC,CASSLPPGYEQYF,.,TRBJ2-7,TRBV28,.
TGTGCCAGCAGCCTCGGGACAGGGAGTAACTATGGCTACACCTTC,CASSLGTGSNYGYTF,TRBD1,TRBJ1-2,TRBV27,once
TGTGCCAGCAGCCAAGGAGCAGGGGGCGCGTTATATCGTGGCTACACCTTC,CASSQGAGGALYRGYTF,TRBD1,TRBJ1-2,TRBV3-1/TRBV3-2,.
TGTGCCGGAACAACCGGACTCCCCAGGGGCTACACCTTC,CAGTTGLPRGYTF,.,TRBJ1-2,TRBV30,.
TGCGCCAGCAGCTTTGACTTGAACACTGAAGCTTTCTTT,CASSFDLNTEAFF,.,TRBJ1-1,TRBV5-1,.
TGTGCCAGCACCGGGACAGGGCCCTACGAGCAGTACTTC,CASTGTGPYEQYF,TRBD1,TRBJ2-7,TRBV19,few
TGTGCCAGCTCACCCTGGCTAGCGGGAGGGAATGAGCAGTTCTTC,CASSPWLAGGNEQFF,TRBD2,TRBJ2-1,TRBV18,.
TGTGCCACCAGTGTAACTAGCGGGACCCTTAGCACAGATACGCAGTATTTT,CATSVTSGTLSTDTQYF,TRBD2,TRBJ2-3,TRBV24-1,.
TGTGCCACCAGTGGAGCGGATGAGCAGTTCTTC,CATSGADEQFF,.,TRBJ2-1,TRBV24-1,.
TGTGCCAGCAGCGAAAAGCTAGCAGGCTACAATGAGCAGTTCTTC,CASSEKLAGYNEQFF,.,TRBJ2-1,TRBV21-1,.
TGTGCCAGCAGTGATGAGGCAGGGGGCCTCTACGAGCAGTACTTC,CASSDEAGGLYEQYF,TRBD1,TRBJ2-7,TRBV2,.
TGTGCCAGCAGTGAGAAGAGGGGGGGCCGGGAGACCCAGTACTTC,CASSEKRGGRETQYF,.,TRBJ2-5,TRBV6-1,.
TGTGCCAGCAGCTTTGGTCTAGCTGAGACCCAGTACTTC,CASSFGLAETQYF,.,TRBJ2-5,TRBV5-4,.
TGTGCCAGCAGCTTAGTTGGGACAGCGAAAACTGAAGCTTTCTTT,CASSLVGTAKTEAFF,TRBD1,TRBJ1-1,TRBV7-9,.
TGTGCCAGCATCCAGAGGACGAGGACGACTAGCGGGAGGCACATTCAGTACTTC,CASIQRTRTTSGRHIQYF,TRBD2,TRBJ2-4,TRBV28,.
TGTGCCACCAGTGAACAGGGCTACGAGCAGTACTTC,CATSEQGYEQYF,.,TRBJ2-7,TRBV24-1,.
TGTGCCAGCAGCTTAGGTGATGGGCACCCCTATGGCTACACCTTC,CASSLGDGHPYGYTF,.,TRBJ1-2,TRBV7-9,.
TGTGCCAGCAGATTAAACAGGGCCACTTCCTACGAGCAGTACTTC,CASRLNRATSYEQYF,.,TRBJ2-7,TRBV6-5,.
TGTGCCAGCAGCAAGATAACGACAGGGAGAGATACGCAGTATTTT,CASSKITTGRDTQYF,TRBD1,TRBJ2-3,TRBV7-2,.
TGTGCCAGCTACCCTCCGGGACTCACTGAAGCTTTCTTT,CASYPPGLTEAFF,.,TRBJ1-1,TRBV28,.
TGTGCCTGGAGTGTAGCCGGAAACACCATATATTTT,CAWSVAGNTIYF,.,TRBJ1-3,TRBV30,.
TGTGCCAGCAGCTTCTCTACTAGCACAGATACGCAGTATTTT,CASSFSTSTDTQYF,.,TRBJ2-3,TRBV7-2,few
TGTGCCAGCAGCGTAGCTTCGGGAGCCAACACCGGGGAGCTGTTTTTT,CASSVASGANTGELFF,.,TRBJ2-2,TRBV9,many
TGTGCCACCAGTGATTTTCCACAGGGGGGCGAGACCCAGTACTTC,CATSDFPQGGETQYF,TRBD1,TRBJ2-5,TRBV24-1,.
TGTGCCAGCTCACCATTTCAGGGGGCCGACTATGGCTACACCTTC,CASSPFQGADYGYTF,TRBD1,TRBJ1-2,TRBV18,.
TGTGCCAGCAGCTCGGACAGGGCAGAGACCCAGTACTTC,CASSSDRAETQYF,TRBD1,TRBJ2-5,TRBV7-6,.
TGTGCCAGCAGCTTTCAGGGTGACTATGGCTACACCTTC,CASSFQGDYGYTF,.,TRBJ1-2,TRBV5-6,.
TGTGCCAGCAGCTCCAGCGGGAGGGAGAATGAGCAGTTCTTC,CASSSSGRENEQFF,TRBD2,TRBJ2-1,TRBV27,.
TGTGCCAGCAGCTTAGGCGGGAGAGATATAGATACGCAGTATTTT,CASSLGGRDIDTQYF,TRBD2,TRBJ2-3,TRBV7-2,.
TGTGCCATTTCAGGGAACCCGATGAACACTGAAGCTTTCTTT,CAISGNPMNTEAFF,.,TRBJ1-1,TRBV10-3,once
TGCGCCAGCAGCACCGGAATGGACTCTGGCTACACCTTC,CASSTGMDSGYTF,.,TRBJ1-2,TRBV5-1,.
TGTGCCAGCAGCGAACCGCCGGGACAGGGGCCCTCTTCCTACGAGCAGTACTTC,CASSEPPGQGPSSYEQYF,TRBD1,TRBJ2-7,TRBV6-2/TRBV6-3,.
TGTGCCAGCAGCTTAGTCCCCCTGGGTCGGGGGTACGAAAAACTGTTTTTT,CASSLVPLGRGYEKLFF,.,TRBJ1-4,TRBV11-2,.
TGTGCCTGGGAAATGGGACAGGCTTACTATGGCTACACCTTC,CAWEMGQAYYGYTF,TRBD1,TRBJ1-2,TRBV30,.
TGCGCCAGCAGCCAAAGGACAGCCTTTCCTGACGAGCAGTACTTC,CASSQRTAFPDEQYF,.,TRBJ2-7,TRBV4-1,few
TGTGCCTGGAGGGACAGTCGGCGAGCTTTCTTT,CAWRDSRRAFF,.,TRBJ1-1,TRBV30,once
TGTGCCAGCAGTGGACAGGTGGACACTGAAGCTTTCTTT,CASSGQVDTEAFF,.,TRBJ1-1,TRBV2,once